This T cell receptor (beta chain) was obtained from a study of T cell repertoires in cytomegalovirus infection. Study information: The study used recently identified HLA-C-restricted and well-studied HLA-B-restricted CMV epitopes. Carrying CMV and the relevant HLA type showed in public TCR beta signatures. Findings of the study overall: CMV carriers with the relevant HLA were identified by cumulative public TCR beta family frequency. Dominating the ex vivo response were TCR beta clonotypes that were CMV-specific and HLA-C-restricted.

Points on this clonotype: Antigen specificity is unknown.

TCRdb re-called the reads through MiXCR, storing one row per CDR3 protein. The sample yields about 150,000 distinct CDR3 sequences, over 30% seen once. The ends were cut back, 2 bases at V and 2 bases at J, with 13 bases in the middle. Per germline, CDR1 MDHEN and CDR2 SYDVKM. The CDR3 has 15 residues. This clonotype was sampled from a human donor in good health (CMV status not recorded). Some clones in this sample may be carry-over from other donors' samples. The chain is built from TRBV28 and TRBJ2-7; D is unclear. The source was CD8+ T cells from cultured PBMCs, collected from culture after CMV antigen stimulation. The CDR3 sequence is CASSLTPLGTYEQYF. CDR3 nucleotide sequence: TGTGCCAGCAGTTTAACCCCCCTCGGTACCTACGAGCAGTACTTC.